This paragraph covers one T cell receptor beta chain sequence. The study assigned cohorts using participant-reported clinical history. The record originates from a study of blood T cell repertoires in COVID-19. CDR3 length: 15 amino acids. Trimming removed 6 bases at V and 0 bases at J, with 15 bases between. Germline V CDR1 and CDR2: SGHTA, FQGNSA. Per the study methods: Amplifying reference gene primers gave estimates of nucleated cell counts. Profiling relied on immunoSEQ multiplex PCR, and the TCRdb table lists in-frame clones only, not all of them. V and J calls and clone size are given by that table; D and trimming were obtained from the DNA. Of roughly 300,000 clones in the sample, 85% were seen once.

This sequence was found in a woman in her forties or fifties who had recovered from COVID-19. This chain links TRBV7-2 with TRBJ2-7; a weak D match, TRBD2 (6 bases). Sequencing input: PBMCs or T cells enriched from blood (not recorded which). CDR3 sequence: CASRLGGSSSYEQYF. CDR3 coding DNA: TGTGCCAGCAGACTTGGGGGGTCGAGCTCCTACGAGCAGTACTTC.